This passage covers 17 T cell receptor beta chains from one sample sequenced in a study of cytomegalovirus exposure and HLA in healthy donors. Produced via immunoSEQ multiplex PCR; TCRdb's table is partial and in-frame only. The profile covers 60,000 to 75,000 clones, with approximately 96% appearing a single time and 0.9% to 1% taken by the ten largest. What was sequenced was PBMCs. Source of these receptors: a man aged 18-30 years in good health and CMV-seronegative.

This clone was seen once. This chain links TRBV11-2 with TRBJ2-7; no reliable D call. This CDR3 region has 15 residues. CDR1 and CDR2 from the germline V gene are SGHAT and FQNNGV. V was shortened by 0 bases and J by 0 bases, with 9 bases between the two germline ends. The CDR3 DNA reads TGTGCCAGCAGCTTAGACTTCTACGACTCCTACGAGCAGTACTTC. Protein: CASSLDFYDSYEQYF.

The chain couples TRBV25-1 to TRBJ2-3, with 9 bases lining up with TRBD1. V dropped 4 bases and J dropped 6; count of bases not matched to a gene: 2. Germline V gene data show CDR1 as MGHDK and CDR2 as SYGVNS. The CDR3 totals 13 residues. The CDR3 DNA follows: TGTGCCAGCAGTGGGACAGGGGCGGATACGCAGTATTTT. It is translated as CASSGTGADTQYF.

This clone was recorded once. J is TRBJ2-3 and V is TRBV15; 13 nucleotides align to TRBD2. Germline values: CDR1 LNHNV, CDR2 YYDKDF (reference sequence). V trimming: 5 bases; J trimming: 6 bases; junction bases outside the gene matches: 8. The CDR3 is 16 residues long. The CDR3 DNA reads TGTGCCACCAGCCCCATGCGGACTAGCGGGAGTGATACGCAGTATTTT. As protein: CATSPMRTSGSDTQYF.

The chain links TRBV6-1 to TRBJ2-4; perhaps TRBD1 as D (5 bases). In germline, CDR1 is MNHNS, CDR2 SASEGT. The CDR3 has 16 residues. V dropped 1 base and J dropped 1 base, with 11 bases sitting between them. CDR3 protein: CASSEVRAGAKNIQYF. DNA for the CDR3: TGTGCCAGCAGTGAAGTGAGAGCAGGGGCCAAAAACATTCAGTACTTC.

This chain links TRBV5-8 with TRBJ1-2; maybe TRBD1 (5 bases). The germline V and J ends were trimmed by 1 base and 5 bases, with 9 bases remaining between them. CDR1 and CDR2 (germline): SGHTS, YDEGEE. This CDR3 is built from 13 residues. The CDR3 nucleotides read TGTGCCAGCAGCTTGTTCGGGGGGTATGGCTACACCTTC. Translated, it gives CASSLFGGYGYTF.

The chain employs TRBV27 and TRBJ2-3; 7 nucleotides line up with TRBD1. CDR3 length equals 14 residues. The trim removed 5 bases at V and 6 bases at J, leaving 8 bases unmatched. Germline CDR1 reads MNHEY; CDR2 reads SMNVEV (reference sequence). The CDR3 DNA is TGTGCCAGCAGTCCCTACGACAGGGACGATACGCAGTATTTT. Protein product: CASSPYDRDDTQYF.

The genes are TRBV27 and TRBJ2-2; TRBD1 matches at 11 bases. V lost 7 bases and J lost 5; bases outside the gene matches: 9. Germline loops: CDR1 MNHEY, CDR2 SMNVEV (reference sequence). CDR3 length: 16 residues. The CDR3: CASTPDRGRGTGELFF. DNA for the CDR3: TGTGCCAGCACTCCGGACAGGGGGCGCGGAACCGGGGAGCTGTTTTTT.

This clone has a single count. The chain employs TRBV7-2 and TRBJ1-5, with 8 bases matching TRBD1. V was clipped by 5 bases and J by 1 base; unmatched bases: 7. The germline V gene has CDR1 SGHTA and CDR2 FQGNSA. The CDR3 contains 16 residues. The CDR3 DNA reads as TGTGCCAGCAGCCCGCGGACAGGGTTGAGCAATCAGCCCCAGCATTTT. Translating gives CASSPRTGLSNQPQHF.

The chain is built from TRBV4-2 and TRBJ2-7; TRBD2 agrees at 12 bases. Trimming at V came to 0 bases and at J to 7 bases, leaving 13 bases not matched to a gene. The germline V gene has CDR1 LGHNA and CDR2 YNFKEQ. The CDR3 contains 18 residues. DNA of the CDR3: TGTGCCAGCAGCCAAGACCTACCGACTAGCGGGAGAGGGTATGAGCAGTACTTC. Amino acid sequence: CASSQDLPTSGRGYEQYF.

CDR3 sequence (DNA): TGTGCCAGCGGCTTTTTCCTCGGGAGAGCTTTGAGGACAGATACGCAGTATTTT. It yields the protein CASGFFLGRALRTDTQYF. The V and J genes are TRBV19 and TRBJ2-3; D perhaps matches TRBD2 (6 bases). This CDR3 spans 18 amino acids. Germline assignment: CDR1 LNHDA and CDR2 SQIVND (reference sequence). The V and J ends lost 9 bases and 3 bases respectively, with 28 bases between them.

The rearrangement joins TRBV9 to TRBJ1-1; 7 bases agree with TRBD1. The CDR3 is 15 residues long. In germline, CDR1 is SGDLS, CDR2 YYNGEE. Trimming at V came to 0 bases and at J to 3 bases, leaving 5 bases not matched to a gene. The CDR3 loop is CASSVEGDSYTEAFF. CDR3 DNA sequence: TGTGCCAGCAGCGTAGAGGGGGACAGCTACACTGAAGCTTTCTTT.

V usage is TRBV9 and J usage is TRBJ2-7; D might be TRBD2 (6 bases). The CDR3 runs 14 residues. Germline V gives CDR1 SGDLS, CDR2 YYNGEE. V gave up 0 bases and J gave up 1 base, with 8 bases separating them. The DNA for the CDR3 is TGTGCCAGCAGCGTAGCTGGGAGGTCCTACGAGCAGTACTTC. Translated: CASSVAGRSYEQYF. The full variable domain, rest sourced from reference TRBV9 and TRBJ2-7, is DSGVTQTPKHLITATGQRVTLRCSPRSGDLSVYWYQQSLDQGLQFLIQYYNGEERAKGNILERFSAQQFPDLHSELNLSSLELGDSALYFCASSVAGRSYEQYFGPGTRLTVT.

In DNA form, the CDR3 reads TGTGCCAGCTCACATACAGGGGTCCTTTCTTCCTACAATGAGCAGTTCTTC. Encoded protein: CASSHTGVLSSYNEQFF. This chain links TRBV18 with TRBJ2-1, with TRBD1 matching 7 bases. This CDR3 has 17 amino acids. CDR1 is KGHSH, CDR2 LQKENI, per germline. With V trimmed by 4 bases and J by 1 base, 10 bases remained unmatched.

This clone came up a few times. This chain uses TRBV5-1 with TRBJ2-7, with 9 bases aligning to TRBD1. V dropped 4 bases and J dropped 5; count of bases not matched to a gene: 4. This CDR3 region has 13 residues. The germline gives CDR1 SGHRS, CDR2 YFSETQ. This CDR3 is CASSRDRVDEQYF. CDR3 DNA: TGCGCCAGCAGCCGGGACAGGGTCGACGAGCAGTACTTC.

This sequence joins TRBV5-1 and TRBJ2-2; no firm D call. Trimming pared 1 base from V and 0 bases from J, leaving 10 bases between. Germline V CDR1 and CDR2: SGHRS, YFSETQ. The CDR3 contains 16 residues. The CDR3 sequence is CASSLLGPSNTGELFF. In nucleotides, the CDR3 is TGCGCCAGCAGCTTGTTGGGCCCTTCGAACACCGGGGAGCTGTTTTTT.

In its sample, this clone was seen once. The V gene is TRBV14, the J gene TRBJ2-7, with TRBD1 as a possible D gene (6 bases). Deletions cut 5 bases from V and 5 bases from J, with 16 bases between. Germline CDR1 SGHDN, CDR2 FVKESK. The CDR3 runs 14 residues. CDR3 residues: CASSKRQVIHEQYF. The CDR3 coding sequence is TGTGCCAGCAGCAAAAGACAGGTTATCCACGAGCAGTACTTC. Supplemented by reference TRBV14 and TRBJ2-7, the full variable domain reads EAGVTQFPSHSVIEKGQTVTLRCDPISGHDNLYWYRRVMGKEIKFLLHFVKESKQDESGMPNNRFLAERTGGTYSTLKVQPAELEDSGVYFCASSKRQVIHEQYFGPGTRLTVT.

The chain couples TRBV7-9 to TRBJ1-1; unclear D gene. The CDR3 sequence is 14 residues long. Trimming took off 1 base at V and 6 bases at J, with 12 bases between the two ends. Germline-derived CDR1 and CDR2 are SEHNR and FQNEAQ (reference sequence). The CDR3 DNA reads TGTGCCAGCAGCTTAGGGGCCGGGGAGCCTGAAGCTTTCTTT. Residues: CASSLGAGEPEAFF.